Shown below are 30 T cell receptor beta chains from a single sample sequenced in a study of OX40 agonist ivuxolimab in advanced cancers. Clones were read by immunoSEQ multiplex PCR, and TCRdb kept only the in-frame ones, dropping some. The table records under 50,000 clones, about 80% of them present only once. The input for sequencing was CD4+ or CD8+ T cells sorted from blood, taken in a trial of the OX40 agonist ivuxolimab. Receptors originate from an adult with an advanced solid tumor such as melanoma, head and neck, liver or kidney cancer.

CDR3 nucleotide sequence: TGTGCCAGTAGTATATCGGGGGCGATGAACACTGAAGCTTTCTTT. Its translation is CASSISGAMNTEAFF. The chain carries TRBV19 and TRBJ1-1, with D perhaps TRBD1 (6 bases). Germline assignment: CDR1 LNHDA and CDR2 SQIVND (reference sequence). Trimming removed 2 bases at V and 0 bases at J, with 10 bases between. The CDR3 runs to 15 residues. Variable domain in full (rest from reference TRBV19 and TRBJ1-1): DGGITQSPKYLFRKEGQNVTLSCEQNLNHDAMYWYRQDPGQGLRLIYYSQIVNDFQKGDIAEGYSVSREKKESFPLTVTSAQKNPTAFYLCASSISGAMNTEAFFGQGTRLTVV.

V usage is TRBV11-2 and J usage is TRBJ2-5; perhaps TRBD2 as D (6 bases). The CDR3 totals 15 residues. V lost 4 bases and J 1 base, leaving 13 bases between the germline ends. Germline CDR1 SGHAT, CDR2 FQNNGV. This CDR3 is CASSYTGGVQETQYF. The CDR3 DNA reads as TGTGCCAGCAGCTACACCGGAGGGGTCCAAGAGACCCAGTACTTC.

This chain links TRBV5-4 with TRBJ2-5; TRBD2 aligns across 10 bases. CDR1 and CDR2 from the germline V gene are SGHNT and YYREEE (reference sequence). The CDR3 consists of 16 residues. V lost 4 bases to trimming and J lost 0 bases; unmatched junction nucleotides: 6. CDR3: CASSPASGGYQETQYF. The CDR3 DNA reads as TGTGCCAGCAGCCCCGCTAGCGGGGGTTACCAAGAGACCCAGTACTTC. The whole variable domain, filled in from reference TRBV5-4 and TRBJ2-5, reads ETGVTQSPTHLIKTRGQQVTLRCSSQSGHNTVSWYQQALGQGPQFIFQYYREEENGRGNFPPRFSGLQFPNYSSELNVNALELDDSALYLCASSPASGGYQETQYFGPGTRLLVL.

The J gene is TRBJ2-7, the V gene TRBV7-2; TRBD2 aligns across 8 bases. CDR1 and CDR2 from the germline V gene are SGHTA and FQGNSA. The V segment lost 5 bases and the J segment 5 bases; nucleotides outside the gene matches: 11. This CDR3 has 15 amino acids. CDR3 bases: TGTGCCAGCAGCCCCCCCGGGGGGGAGAGCAACGAGCAGTACTTC. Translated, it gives CASSPPGGESNEQYF.

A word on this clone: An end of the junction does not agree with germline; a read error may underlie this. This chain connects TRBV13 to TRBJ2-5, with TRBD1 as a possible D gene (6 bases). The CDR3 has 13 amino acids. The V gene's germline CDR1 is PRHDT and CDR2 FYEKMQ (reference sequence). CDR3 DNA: TGTGCCAGCAGCCTAGGACAGATAAGGACCCAGTACTTC. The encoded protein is CASSLGQIRTQYF.

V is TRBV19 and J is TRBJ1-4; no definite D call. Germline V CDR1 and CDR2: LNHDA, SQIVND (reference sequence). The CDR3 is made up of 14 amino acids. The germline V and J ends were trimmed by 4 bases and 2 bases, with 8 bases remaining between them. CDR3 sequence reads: CASSTFGTNEKLFF. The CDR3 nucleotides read TGTGCCAGTAGTACCTTTGGCACTAATGAAAAACTGTTTTTT.

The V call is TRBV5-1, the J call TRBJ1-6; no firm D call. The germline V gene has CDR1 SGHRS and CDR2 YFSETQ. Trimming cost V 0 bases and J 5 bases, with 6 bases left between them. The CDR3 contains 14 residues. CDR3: CASSLDQNNSPLHF. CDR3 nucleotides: TGCGCCAGCAGCTTGGACCAGAATAATTCACCCCTCCACTTT.

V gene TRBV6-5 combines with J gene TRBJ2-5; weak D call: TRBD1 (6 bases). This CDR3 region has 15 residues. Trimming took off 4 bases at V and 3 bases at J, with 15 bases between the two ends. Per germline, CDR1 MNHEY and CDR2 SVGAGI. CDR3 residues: CASSSSGTRKETQYF. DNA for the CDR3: TGTGCCAGCAGTTCTTCCGGGACACGGAAAGAGACCCAGTACTTC.

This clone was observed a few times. CDR3 sequence reads: CASWENTEAFF. In DNA form, the CDR3 reads TGTGCCAGCTGGGAGAACACTGAAGCTTTCTTT. The chain couples TRBV6-5 to TRBJ1-1; D is ambiguous. CDR1 and CDR2 from the germline V gene are MNHEY and SVGAGI. Deletions cut 8 bases from V and 1 base from J, with 5 bases between. CDR3 length: 11 amino acids.

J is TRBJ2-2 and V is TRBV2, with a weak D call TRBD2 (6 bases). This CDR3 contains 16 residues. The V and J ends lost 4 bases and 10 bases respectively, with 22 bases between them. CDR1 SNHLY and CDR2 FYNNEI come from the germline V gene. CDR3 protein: CASSGEGGASAMELFF. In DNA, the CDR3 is TGTGCCAGCAGTGGAGAAGGCGGGGCTTCTGCCATGGAGCTGTTTTTT.

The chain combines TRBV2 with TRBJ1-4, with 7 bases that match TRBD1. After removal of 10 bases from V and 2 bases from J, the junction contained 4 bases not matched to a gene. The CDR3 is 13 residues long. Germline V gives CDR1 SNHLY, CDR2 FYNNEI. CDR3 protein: CAKGTVTNEKLFF. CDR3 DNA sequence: TGTGCCAAGGGGACAGTCACTAATGAAAAACTGTTTTTT.

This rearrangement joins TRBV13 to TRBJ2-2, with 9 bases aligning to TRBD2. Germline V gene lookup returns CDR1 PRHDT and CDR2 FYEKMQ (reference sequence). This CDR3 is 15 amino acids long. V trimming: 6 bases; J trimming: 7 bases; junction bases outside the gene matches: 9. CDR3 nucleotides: TGTGCCAGCAGTATCCGAGCGGGAGGCGTCGGGGAGCTGTTTTTT. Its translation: CASSIRAGGVGELFF.

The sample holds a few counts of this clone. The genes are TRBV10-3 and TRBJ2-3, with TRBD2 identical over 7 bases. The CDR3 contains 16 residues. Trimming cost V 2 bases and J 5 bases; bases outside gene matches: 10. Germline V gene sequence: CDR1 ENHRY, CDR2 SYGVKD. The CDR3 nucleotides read TGTGCCATCAGTGAGATGAGCGGGGAGCGGAGAGATACGCAGTATTTT. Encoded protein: CAISEMSGERRDTQYF.

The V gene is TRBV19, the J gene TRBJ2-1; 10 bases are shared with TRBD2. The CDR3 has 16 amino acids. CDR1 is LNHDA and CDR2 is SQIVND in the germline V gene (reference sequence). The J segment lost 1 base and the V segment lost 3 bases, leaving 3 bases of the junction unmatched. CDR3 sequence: CASSILAGVSYNEQFF. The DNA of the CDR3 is TGTGCCAGTAGTATCCTAGCGGGAGTATCCTACAATGAGCAGTTCTTC.

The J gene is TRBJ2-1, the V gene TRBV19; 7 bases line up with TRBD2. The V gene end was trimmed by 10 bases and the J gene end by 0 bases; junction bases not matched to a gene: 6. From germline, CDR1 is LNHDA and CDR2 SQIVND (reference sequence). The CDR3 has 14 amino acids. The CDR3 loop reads CATKLASSYNEQFF. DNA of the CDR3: TGTGCCACCAAACTAGCGAGCTCCTACAATGAGCAGTTCTTC.

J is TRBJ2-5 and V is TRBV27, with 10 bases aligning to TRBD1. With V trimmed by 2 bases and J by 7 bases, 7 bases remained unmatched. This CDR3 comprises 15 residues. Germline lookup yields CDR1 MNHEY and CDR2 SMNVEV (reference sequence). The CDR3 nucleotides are TGTGCCAGCAGTTTAGGACAGGGGGAGTGGGTGACCCAGTACTTC. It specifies CASSLGQGEWVTQYF.

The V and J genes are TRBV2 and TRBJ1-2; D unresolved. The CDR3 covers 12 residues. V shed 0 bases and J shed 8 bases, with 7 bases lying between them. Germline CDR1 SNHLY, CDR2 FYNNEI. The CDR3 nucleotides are TGTGCCAGCAGTGAAGCGGGGTACGGCTACACCTTC. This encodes CASSEAGYGYTF.

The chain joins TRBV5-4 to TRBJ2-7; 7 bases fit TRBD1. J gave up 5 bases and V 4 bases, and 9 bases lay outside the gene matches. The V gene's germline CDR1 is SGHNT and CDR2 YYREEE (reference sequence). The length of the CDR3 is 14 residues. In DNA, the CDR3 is TGTGCCAGCAGCCAAAGACAGGGTATCAACGAGCAGTACTTC. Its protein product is CASSQRQGINEQYF.

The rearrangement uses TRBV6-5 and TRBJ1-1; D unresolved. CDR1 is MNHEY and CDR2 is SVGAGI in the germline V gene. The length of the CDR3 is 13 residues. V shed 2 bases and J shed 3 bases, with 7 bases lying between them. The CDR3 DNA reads TGTGCCAGCAGTTACCGAAGTTACACTGAAGCTTTCTTT. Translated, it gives CASSYRSYTEAFF.

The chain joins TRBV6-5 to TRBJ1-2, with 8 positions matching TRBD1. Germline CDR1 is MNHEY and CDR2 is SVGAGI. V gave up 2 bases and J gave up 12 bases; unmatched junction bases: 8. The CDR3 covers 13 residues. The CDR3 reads CASSYAGQGENTF. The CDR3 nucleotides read TGTGCCAGCAGTTACGCCGGACAGGGCGAGAACACCTTC.

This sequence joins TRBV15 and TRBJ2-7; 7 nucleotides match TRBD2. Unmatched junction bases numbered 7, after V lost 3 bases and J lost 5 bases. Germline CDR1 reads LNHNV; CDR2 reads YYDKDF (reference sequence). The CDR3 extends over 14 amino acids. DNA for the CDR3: TGTGCCACCAGCAGTGGCGGGAGAACGAACGAGCAGTACTTC. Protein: CATSSGGRTNEQYF.

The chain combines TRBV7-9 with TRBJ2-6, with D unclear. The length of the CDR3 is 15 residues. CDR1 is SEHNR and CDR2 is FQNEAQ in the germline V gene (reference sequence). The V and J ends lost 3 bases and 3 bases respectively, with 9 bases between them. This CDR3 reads CASSFGSGGANVLTF. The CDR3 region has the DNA TGTGCCAGCAGCTTCGGCTCCGGTGGGGCCAACGTCCTGACTTTC.

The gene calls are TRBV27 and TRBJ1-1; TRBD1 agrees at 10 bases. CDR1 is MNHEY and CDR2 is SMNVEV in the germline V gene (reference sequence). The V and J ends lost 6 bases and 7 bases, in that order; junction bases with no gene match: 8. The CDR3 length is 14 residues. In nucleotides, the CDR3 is TGTGCCAGCAGGGTGGGACAGGGGACCTTTGAAGCTTTCTTT. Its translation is CASRVGQGTFEAFF.

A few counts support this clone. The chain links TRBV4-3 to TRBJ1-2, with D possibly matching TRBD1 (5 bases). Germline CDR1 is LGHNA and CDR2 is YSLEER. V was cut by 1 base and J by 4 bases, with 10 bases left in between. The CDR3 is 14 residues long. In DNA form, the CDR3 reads TGCGCCAGCAGCCAAGTGGGGCAGATCTATGGCTACACCTTC. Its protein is CASSQVGQIYGYTF.

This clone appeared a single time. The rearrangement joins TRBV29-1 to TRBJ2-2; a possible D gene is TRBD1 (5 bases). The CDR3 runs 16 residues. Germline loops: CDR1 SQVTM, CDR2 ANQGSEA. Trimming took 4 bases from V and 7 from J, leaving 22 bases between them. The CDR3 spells CSVGDAETDYDGELFF. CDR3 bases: TGCAGCGTTGGAGATGCTGAGACAGATTACGACGGGGAGCTGTTTTTT.

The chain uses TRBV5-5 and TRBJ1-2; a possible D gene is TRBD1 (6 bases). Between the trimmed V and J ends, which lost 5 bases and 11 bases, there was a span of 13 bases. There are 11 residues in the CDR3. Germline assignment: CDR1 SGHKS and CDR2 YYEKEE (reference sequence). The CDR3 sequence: CASRLQGWYTF. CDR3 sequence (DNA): TGTGCCAGCAGGTTACAGGGTTGGTACACCTTC.

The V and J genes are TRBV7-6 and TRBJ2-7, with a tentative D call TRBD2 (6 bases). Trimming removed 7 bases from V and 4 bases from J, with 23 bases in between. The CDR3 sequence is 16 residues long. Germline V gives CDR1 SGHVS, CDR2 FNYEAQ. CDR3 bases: TGTGCCAGCACCCCTCCGGGCGGGAAAGGTCCTTACGAGCAGTACTTC. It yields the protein CASTPPGGKGPYEQYF. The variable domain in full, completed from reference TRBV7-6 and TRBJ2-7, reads GAGVSQSPRYKVTKRGQDVALRCDPISGHVSLYWYRQALGQGPEFLTYFNYEAQQDKSGLPNDRFSAERPEGSISTLTIQRTEQRDSAMYRCASTPPGGKGPYEQYFGPGTRLTVT.

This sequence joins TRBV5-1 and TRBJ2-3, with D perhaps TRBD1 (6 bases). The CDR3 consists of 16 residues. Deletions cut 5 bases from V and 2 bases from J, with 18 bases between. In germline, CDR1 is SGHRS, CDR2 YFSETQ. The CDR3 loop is CASSSDGQSITDTQYF. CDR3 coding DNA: TGCGCCAGCAGTTCGGATGGACAGTCAATCACAGATACGCAGTATTTT.

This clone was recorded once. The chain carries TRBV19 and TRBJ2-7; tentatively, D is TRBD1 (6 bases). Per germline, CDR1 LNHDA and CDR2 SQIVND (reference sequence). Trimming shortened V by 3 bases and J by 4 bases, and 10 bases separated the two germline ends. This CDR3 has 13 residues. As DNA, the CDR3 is TGTGCCAGTAGTATTGGCCAGGGGTACGAGCAGTACTTC. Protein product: CASSIGQGYEQYF.

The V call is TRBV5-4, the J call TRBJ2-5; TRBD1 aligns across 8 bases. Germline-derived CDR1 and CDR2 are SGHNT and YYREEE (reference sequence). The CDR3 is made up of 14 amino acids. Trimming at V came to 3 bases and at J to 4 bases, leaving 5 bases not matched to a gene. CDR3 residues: CASSSGQGRETQYF. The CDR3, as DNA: TGTGCCAGCAGCTCAGGACAGGGCCGAGAGACCCAGTACTTC.